One sample yielded the 2 T cell receptor beta chains listed below, sequenced in a study of OX40 agonist ivuxolimab in advanced cancers. TCRdb's table, derived via immunoSEQ multiplex PCR, lists solely in-frame clones and lacks some. The sample lists 100,000 to 120,000 clones, 85% to 95% occurring once. The source was CD4+ or CD8+ T cells sorted from blood, collected in a trial of the OX40 agonist ivuxolimab. The origin of the receptors is an adult with an advanced solid tumor such as melanoma, head and neck, liver or kidney cancer.

The rearrangement links TRBV5-4 to TRBJ2-3; 7 bases map to TRBD1. J lost 4 bases, V lost 0 bases, and 5 bases had no gene match. The CDR3 runs 15 residues. The V gene's germline CDR1 is SGHNT and CDR2 YYREEE (reference sequence). CDR3 nucleotide sequence: TGTGCCAGCAGCTTGGCAGGGACAGCCCCAGATACGCAGTATTTT. It translates to CASSLAGTAPDTQYF.

The V gene is TRBV5-1, the J gene TRBJ2-1, with a tentative D call TRBD1 (5 bases). The V gene lost 0 bases and the J gene lost 9 bases, with 10 bases spanning the gap. The CDR3 has 13 residues. Germline values: CDR1 SGHRS, CDR2 YFSETQ. The CDR3 DNA reads as TGCGCCAGCAGCTTGGGGTCTCAGGGTGAGCAGTTCTTC. It encodes CASSLGSQGEQFF.